A single sample is the source of the 8 T cell receptor beta chains below, sequenced in a study of blood T cell repertoires in COVID-19. This table comes from immunoSEQ multiplex PCR, and its TCRdb copy is limited to in-frame clones, with some not included. Found here are hundreds of thousands of clones, over 75% of them singletons; the top ten hold 8.6%. The sequenced material came from peripheral blood. These receptors were collected from a human donor in a cohort sampled during active COVID-19.

V usage is TRBV11-2 and J usage is TRBJ1-5; TRBD1 aligns across 10 bases. This CDR3 has 14 amino acids. Germline V gene data show CDR1 as SGHAT and CDR2 as FQNNGV. The V and J ends lost 5 bases and 6 bases, in that order; junction bases with no gene match: 4. Here the CDR3 DNA reads TGTGCCAGCAGCCAGACAGGGGGCGGTCAGCCCCAGCATTTT. Protein sequence: CASSQTGGGQPQHF.

V is TRBV6-5 and J is TRBJ1-4, with D possibly TRBD1 on 6 matching bases. V was pared by 6 bases and J by 4 bases, with 9 bases between. Germline V gives CDR1 MNHEY, CDR2 SVGAGI. This CDR3 has 13 amino acids. The CDR3 DNA reads TGTGCCAGCAGCGGACAGTATAATGAAAAACTGTTTTTT. This gives the protein CASSGQYNEKLFF.

This clone was detected once. The V and J genes are TRBV19 and TRBJ1-2; 8 nucleotides align to TRBD1. CDR3 length equals 17 residues. The junction had 18 bases not matched to a gene; V was cut back by 5 bases and J by 7 bases. Germline loops: CDR1 LNHDA, CDR2 SQIVND (reference sequence). CDR3: CASSPYLIGQGTSGYTF. The DNA of the CDR3 is TGTGCCAGTAGTCCCTACCTCATTGGACAGGGAACTTCTGGCTACACCTTC.

V is TRBV7-9 and J is TRBJ1-5; TRBD1 agrees at 8 bases. This CDR3 has 17 residues. Germline assignment: CDR1 SEHNR and CDR2 FQNEAQ (reference sequence). Trimming cost V 6 bases and J 3 bases; bases outside gene matches: 13. CDR3 in amino acids: CASSHDPTGVTNQPQHF. CDR3 nucleotide sequence: TGTGCCAGCAGTCACGATCCGACAGGGGTGACCAATCAGCCCCAGCATTTT.

This sequence joins TRBV24-1 and TRBJ2-7, with D possibly matching TRBD1 (5 bases). There are 13 residues in the CDR3. Germline V lookup: CDR1 KGHDR, CDR2 SFDVKD. Trimming removed 9 bases from V and 3 bases from J, with 14 bases in between. The CDR3 nucleotides read TGTGCCACCCCCAACAGGTTGAACTACGAGCAGTACTTC. This sequence encodes CATPNRLNYEQYF.

The genes are TRBV5-4 and TRBJ1-1, with 10 bases that match TRBD1. V shed 4 bases and J 4 bases; nucleotides not matched to a gene: 4. The CDR3 covers 14 residues. Germline V gene data show CDR1 as SGHNT and CDR2 as YYREEE (reference sequence). The CDR3 nucleotides are TGTGCCAGCAGCGCGGGACAGGGGCGCACTGAAGCTTTCTTT. Encoded protein: CASSAGQGRTEAFF.

The V call is TRBV5-1, the J call TRBJ2-2; no reliable D call. This CDR3 spans 17 amino acids. Trimming pared 1 base from V and 1 base from J, leaving 14 bases between. Germline assignment: CDR1 SGHRS and CDR2 YFSETQ. The CDR3 is CASSLSPYNWNTGELFF. In DNA, the CDR3 is TGCGCCAGCAGCTTGTCTCCCTATAATTGGAACACCGGGGAGCTGTTTTTT.

This clone has only one observation. The chain links TRBV10-3 to TRBJ2-7, with D perhaps TRBD1 (5 bases). Trimming cost V 8 bases and J 3 bases, with 11 bases left between them. Germline CDR1 is ENHRY and CDR2 is SYGVKD. CDR3 size: 12 residues. The DNA of the CDR3 is TGTGCCATCGGCAGGGTCAGCTACGAGCAGTACTTC. Residues: CAIGRVSYEQYF.